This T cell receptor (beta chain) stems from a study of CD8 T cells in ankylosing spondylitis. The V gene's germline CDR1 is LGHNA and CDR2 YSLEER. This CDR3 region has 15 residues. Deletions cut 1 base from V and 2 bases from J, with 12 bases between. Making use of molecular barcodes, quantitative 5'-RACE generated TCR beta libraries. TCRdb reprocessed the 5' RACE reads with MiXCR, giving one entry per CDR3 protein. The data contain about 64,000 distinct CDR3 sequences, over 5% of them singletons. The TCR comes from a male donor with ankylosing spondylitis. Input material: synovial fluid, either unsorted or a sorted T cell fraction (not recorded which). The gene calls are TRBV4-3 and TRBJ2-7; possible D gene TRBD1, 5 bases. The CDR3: CASSQGWQDTYEQYF. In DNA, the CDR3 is TGCGCCAGCAGCCAAGGCTGGCAGGACACCTACGAGCAGTACTTC.